This T cell receptor beta chain was sequenced during a study of Ad26.COV2.S vaccination and SARS-CoV-2 variants. The repertoire was sequenced with immunoSEQ multiplex PCR; TCRdb's copy has only in-frame clones and lacks some. The repertoire holds about 390,000 clones, with less than 90% as singletons. Between the trimmed V and J ends, which lost 1 base and 1 base, there was a span of 10 bases. Germline V CDR1 and CDR2: SGHTA, FQGNSA. This CDR3 region has 15 residues. The sample's treatment: some 19 received Ad26.COV2.S at low or high dose, single or two shots; 5 received placebo; per-sample allocation not given. Samples were taken on day 63 after the first vaccine or placebo injection.

This TCR derives from a person aged 18-65 years who received the Ad26.COV2.S COVID-19 vaccine or a placebo. The sample was peripheral blood, taken in a trial of Ad26.COV2.S vaccine versus placebo. V and J are TRBV7-2 and TRBJ1-1, with no clear D. CDR3 sequence (DNA): TGTGCCAGCAGCTTAGAAGCACGAGGGAACACTGAAGCTTTCTTT. Translated, it gives CASSLEARGNTEAFF.